What follows are 30 T cell receptor beta chains derived from one specimen sequenced in a study of neurological immune-mediated disorders. TCRdb redid the calling of the 5' RACE reads with MiXCR, one entry per CDR3 protein. This sample has over 25,000 distinct CDR3 sequences, with approximately 1.4% found just once. The specimen was PBMCs. The receptors stem from a young woman with multiple sclerosis.

This clonotype was counted many times. The V and J genes are TRBV7-9 and TRBJ2-3; D is uncertain. There are 14 residues in the CDR3. Germline CDR1 reads SEHNR; CDR2 reads FQNEAQ (reference sequence). With 3 bases removed from V and 1 base from J, the gap between germline ends came to 8 bases. The CDR3 sequence is CASSLYGRTDTQYF. Written as DNA, the CDR3 is TGTGCCAGCAGCTTGTATGGGCGCACAGATACGCAGTATTTT.

To note about this clonotype: This may be a read error, as it is one base from a much larger clone. The rearrangement uses TRBV20-1 and TRBJ2-7, with D possibly being TRBD2 (6 bases). Germline CDR1 is DFQATT and CDR2 is SNEGSKA (reference sequence). Between the trimmed V and J ends, which lost 5 bases and 2 bases, there was a span of 10 bases. The CDR3 contains 12 residues. CDR3 nucleotides: TGCAGTGCTCGGGGGACCACCTACGAGCAGTACTTC. Translated: CSARGTTYEQYF.

The sample holds many counts of this clonotype. In nucleotides, the CDR3 is TGCAGTGCAAGGACTAGCGGGGGCCCGACCCAGTACTTC. Amino acids: CSARTSGGPTQYF. The chain recombines TRBV20-1 with TRBJ2-5; 13 bases are shared with TRBD2. With 6 bases clipped from V and 7 bases from J, the junction kept 5 bases outside the gene matches. Germline assignment: CDR1 DFQATT and CDR2 SNEGSKA (reference sequence). This CDR3 is built from 13 residues.

This clonotype appeared many times. V and J are TRBV7-2 and TRBJ2-5, with TRBD1 matching over 9 bases. The CDR3 spans 14 residues. CDR1 and CDR2 (germline): SGHTA, FQGNSA. With V trimmed by 5 bases and J by 2 bases, 3 bases remained unmatched. The CDR3 reads CASSDGTGQETQYF. The DNA of the CDR3 is TGTGCCAGCAGCGACGGGACAGGGCAAGAGACCCAGTACTTC. Full variable domain (rest looked up from reference TRBV7-2 and TRBJ2-5): GAGVSQSPSNKVTEKGKDVELRCDPISGHTALYWYRQSLGQGLEFLIYFQGNSAPDKSGLPSDRFSAERTGGSVSTLTIQRTQQEDSAVYLCASSDGTGQETQYFGPGTRLLVL.

This clonotype appeared many times. The chain joins TRBV20-1 to TRBJ2-5; tentatively, D is TRBD2 (5 bases). Germline values: CDR1 DFQATT, CDR2 SNEGSKA (reference sequence). The CDR3 length is 13 residues. Deletions cut 5 bases from V and 3 bases from J, with 13 bases between. In DNA form, the CDR3 reads TGCAGTGCTGTCCGGGGTTGGGAAGAGACCCAGTACTTC. Translating gives CSAVRGWEETQYF.

This clonotype was counted at least ten times. The chain recombines TRBV29-1 with TRBJ2-7; no reliable D call. V lost 0 bases and J lost 3, with 9 bases in between. This CDR3 is 13 amino acids long. Per germline, CDR1 SQVTM and CDR2 ANQGSEA. The CDR3 nucleotides read TGCAGCGTTGAAGATGGGCAGCACTACGAGCAGTACTTC. Its protein is CSVEDGQHYEQYF.

There are many counts of this clonotype. The chain links TRBV6-2 or TRBV6-3 to TRBJ1-2, with D maybe TRBD1 (5 bases). CDR1 and CDR2 (germline): MNHEY, SVGEGT. This CDR3 is 16 amino acids long. Deletions cut 6 bases from V and 3 bases from J, with 20 bases between. CDR3: CASRNPGRTPHYGYTF. CDR3 coding DNA: TGTGCCAGCAGAAATCCGGGGCGAACTCCTCACTATGGCTACACCTTC.

This clonotype was seen repeatedly, ten times or more. The chain employs TRBV5-4 and TRBJ2-1; D is ambiguous. The CDR3 sequence is 13 residues long. Germline lookup yields CDR1 SGHNT and CDR2 YYREEE (reference sequence). Trimming took 2 bases from V and 4 from J, leaving 7 bases between them. The CDR3 DNA sequence: TGTGCCAGCAGCTTCCCGGATTACAATGAGCAGTTCTTC. Its translation: CASSFPDYNEQFF.

This clonotype has at least ten counts. The chain links TRBV9 to TRBJ2-7; D not certain. The CDR3 loop spans 15 amino acids. CDR1 and CDR2 (germline): SGDLS, YYNGEE. With 0 bases removed from V and 0 bases from J, the gap between germline ends came to 10 bases. The CDR3 protein is CASSVGDASSYEQYF. The CDR3 region has the DNA TGTGCCAGCAGCGTAGGTGATGCATCCTCCTACGAGCAGTACTTC.

This clonotype was detected ten times or more. CDR3 coding DNA: TGTGCCAGCAGCAGGGGACAGGGGAACTATGGCTACACCTTC. Its translation is CASSRGQGNYGYTF. The V and J genes are TRBV7-3 and TRBJ1-2, with 10 nucleotides matching TRBD1. CDR3 length equals 14 residues. Losses at the gene ends were 5 bases for V and 2 bases for J; bases not matched to a gene: 2. Germline values: CDR1 SGHTA, CDR2 FQGTGA.

The count of this clonotype is one. The chain links TRBV7-9 to TRBJ1-5, with D possibly TRBD1 on 6 matching bases. Trimming removed 7 bases from V and 6 bases from J, with 10 bases in between. This CDR3 region has 12 residues. Per the germline V gene, CDR1 is SEHNR and CDR2 is FQNEAQ (reference sequence). CDR3 loop: CASNREGQPQHF. CDR3 in DNA: TGTGCCAGCAACAGGGAGGGTCAGCCCCAGCATTTT.

This clonotype was found many times. The chain combines TRBV6-6 with TRBJ2-7; the match to TRBD2 covers 7 bases. CDR3 length: 12 residues. Germline V gene sequence: CDR1 MNHNY, CDR2 SVGAGI (reference sequence). Trimming cost V 5 bases and J 4 bases; bases outside gene matches: 2. The CDR3 region is CASSQAGYEQYF. DNA of the CDR3: TGTGCCAGCAGTCAAGCGGGGTACGAGCAGTACTTC.

This clonotype was counted many times. The chain carries TRBV5-1 and TRBJ2-1; 8 positions match TRBD2. Germline V CDR1 and CDR2: SGHRS, YFSETQ. J was trimmed by 0 bases and V by 3 bases; bases with no gene match: 17. The CDR3 runs to 20 residues. The CDR3 reads CASSWPTMSGGLSSYNEQFF. CDR3 nucleotide sequence: TGCGCCAGCAGCTGGCCGACTATGAGCGGGGGCCTGAGCTCCTACAATGAGCAGTTCTTC.

The V gene is TRBV7-2, the J gene TRBJ1-5; perhaps TRBD1 as D (5 bases). V lost 5 bases to trimming and J lost 5 bases, with 16 bases between them. Germline V gene sequence: CDR1 SGHTA, CDR2 FQGNSA. This CDR3 is 15 amino acids long. In nucleotides, the CDR3 is TGTGCCAGCAGCGACTCTTTGTTAGGGGATCAGCCCCAGCATTTT. Residues: CASSDSLLGDQPQHF.

This clonotype was seen at least ten times. This chain links TRBV5-1 with TRBJ1-4; the D gene is possibly TRBD1 (5 bases). The CDR3 length is 13 residues. The germline gives CDR1 SGHRS, CDR2 YFSETQ. V was trimmed by 5 bases and J by 3 bases, leaving 8 bases between them. The chain's CDR3 is CASRQGPNEKLFF. CDR3 DNA sequence: TGCGCCAGCAGGCAGGGACCTAATGAAAAACTGTTTTTT.

At least ten counts were recorded for this clonotype. The chain uses TRBV5-1 and TRBJ2-3, with TRBD1 identical over 8 bases. Germline CDR1 SGHRS, CDR2 YFSETQ. The CDR3 has 14 amino acids. J was trimmed by 1 base and V by 3 bases; bases with no gene match: 1. The chain's CDR3 is CASSSTGGTDTQYF. The DNA of the CDR3 is TGCGCCAGCAGCTCGACAGGGGGCACAGATACGCAGTATTTT.

This clonotype came up many times. This CDR3 reads CASSATGGNQPQHF. CDR3 nucleotide sequence: TGTGCCAGCAGCGCGACAGGAGGCAATCAGCCCCAGCATTTT. The chain is built from TRBV12-3 or TRBV12-4 and TRBJ1-5, with a possible D match to TRBD1 (6 bases). The CDR3 loop spans 14 amino acids. Trimming took 6 bases from V and 2 from J, leaving 11 bases between them.

In this sample, this clonotype turned up many times. This chain links TRBV15 with TRBJ2-7; D is unresolved. CDR1 is LNHNV, CDR2 YYDKDF, per germline (reference sequence). The CDR3 totals 13 residues. The V end was cut by 3 bases, the J end by 3 bases, with 9 bases between. The chain's CDR3 is CATSRGSFYEQYF. CDR3 nucleotide sequence: TGTGCCACCAGCAGGGGCAGTTTCTACGAGCAGTACTTC.

The sample holds many counts of this clonotype. The V and J genes are TRBV12-3 or TRBV12-4 and TRBJ2-5, with D uncertain. V lost 1 base to trimming and J lost 9 bases, with 12 bases between them. The CDR3 runs to 13 residues. The CDR3 bases are TGTGCCAGCAGTTTAGGACTGGAGTTGGCCCAGTACTTC. Translated: CASSLGLELAQYF.

This clonotype was counted only a few times. The chain employs TRBV12-3 or TRBV12-4 and TRBJ1-2; D is perhaps TRBD1 (5 bases). CDR3 length: 13 amino acids. V gave up 7 bases and J gave up 4 bases, with 13 bases separating them. This CDR3 reads CASTLEGAYGYTF. The CDR3 DNA reads TGTGCCAGCACTCTGGAAGGGGCCTATGGCTACACCTTC.

There are many counts of this clonotype. The germline gene is not matched at one end of the junction; a read error may be the cause. This chain uses TRBV3-1 with TRBJ1-1, with unresolved D. Germline V gene sequence: CDR1 LGHDT, CDR2 YNNKEL (reference sequence). CDR3 size: 14 residues. The CDR3 is CASSQVIGNSEAFF. The CDR3 DNA reads as TGTGCCAGCAGCCAAGTCATCGGTAACAGTGAAGCTTTCTTT.

The table lists this clonotype with many counts. The chain carries TRBV7-2 and TRBJ2-1; D gene unclear. V was clipped by 7 bases and J by 2 bases, with 12 bases between them. CDR1 is SGHTA and CDR2 is FQGNSA in the germline V gene. The CDR3 is 14 residues long. CDR3 protein: CASKKRETYNEQFF. The CDR3 DNA is TGTGCCAGCAAAAAGAGAGAAACCTACAATGAGCAGTTCTTC. Drawing the rest from reference TRBV7-2 and TRBJ2-1, the complete variable domain is GAGVSQSPSNKVTEKGKDVELRCDPISGHTALYWYRQSLGQGLEFLIYFQGNSAPDKSGLPSDRFSAERTGGSVSTLTIQRTQQEDSAVYLCASKKRETYNEQFFGPGTRLTVL.

This clonotype appeared many times. The chain joins TRBV10-3 to TRBJ1-1; D might be TRBD1 (5 bases). V dropped 11 bases and J dropped 0 bases, with 13 bases sitting between them. This CDR3 comprises 13 residues. The germline CDR1 and CDR2 sequences are ENHRY and SYGVKD. Here the CDR3 DNA reads TGTGCCGCCGGAGGGACCCTGAACACTGAAGCTTTCTTT. Translation: CAAGGTLNTEAFF.

This clonotype was seen ten or more times. This sequence joins TRBV27 and TRBJ1-4; tentative D call: TRBD1 (5 bases). Trimming pared 2 bases from V and 7 bases from J, leaving 17 bases between. Germline CDR1 reads MNHEY; CDR2 reads SMNVEV (reference sequence). This CDR3 region has 16 residues. CDR3 bases: TGTGCCAGCAGTTTAAGGAGGGGCCCAAGGATTGAAAAACTGTTTTTT. Translation: CASSLRRGPRIEKLFF.

This clonotype has at least ten counts. The chain combines TRBV5-1 with TRBJ2-5; weak D call: TRBD2 (6 bases). Trimming removed 0 bases at V and 5 bases at J, with 14 bases between. The CDR3 covers 15 residues. Germline loops: CDR1 SGHRS, CDR2 YFSETQ. CDR3 bases: TGCGCCAGCAGCTTGGCCGGGAGTGGGAGGGAGACCCAGTACTTC. It encodes CASSLAGSGRETQYF. The full variable domain, completed using reference TRBV5-1 and TRBJ2-5, is KAGVTQTPRYLIKTRGQQVTLSCSPISGHRSVSWYQQTPGQGLQFLFEYFSETQRNKGNFPGRFSGRQFSNSRSEMNVSTLELGDSALYLCASSLAGSGRETQYFGPGTRLLVL.

This clonotype was seen at least ten times. This chain links TRBV3-1 with TRBJ2-5; the match to TRBD1 covers 7 bases. The CDR3 loop spans 15 amino acids. CDR1 and CDR2 from the germline V gene are LGHDT and YNNKEL (reference sequence). Germline trimming cut 3 bases from V and 1 base from J; bases unmatched to any gene: 5. The CDR3 nucleotides are TGTGCCAGCAGCCATAAGACAGGGACCCAAGAGACCCAGTACTTC. Residues: CASSHKTGTQETQYF.

This clonotype was counted at least ten times. The genes are TRBV24-1 and TRBJ2-1; TRBD1 matches 8 bases. The CDR3 spans 16 residues. The trim removed 7 bases at V and 6 bases at J, leaving 13 bases unmatched. From germline, CDR1 is KGHDR and CDR2 SFDVKD. The CDR3 loop reads CATSNYRDRSLNEQFF. Here the CDR3 DNA reads TGTGCCACCAGCAACTACCGGGACAGGAGCCTCAATGAGCAGTTCTTC.

This clonotype appeared many times. CDR3 bases: TGTGCCAGCAGCCCTGGACAGAATTCACCCCTCCACTTT. Protein sequence: CASSPGQNSPLHF. The chain has TRBV7-3 and TRBJ1-6; D might be TRBD1 (6 bases). The CDR3 covers 13 residues. Germline assignment: CDR1 SGHTA and CDR2 FQGTGA. With 5 bases removed from V and 7 bases from J, the gap between germline ends came to 9 bases.

By share of the sample, this clonotype is medium-sized (0.01 to 0.1%). This chain links TRBV9 with TRBJ1-5, with unresolved D. In germline, CDR1 is SGDLS, CDR2 YYNGEE. V was clipped by 3 bases and J by 7 bases, with 11 bases between them. CDR3 length: 13 residues. CDR3 nucleotide sequence: TGTGCCAGCAGCGCCGGTCTCAGGCAGCCCCAGCATTTT. As protein: CASSAGLRQPQHF. The whole variable domain, remainder taken from reference TRBV9 and TRBJ1-5, is DSGVTQTPKHLITATGQRVTLRCSPRSGDLSVYWYQQSLDQGLQFLIQYYNGEERAKGNILERFSAQQFPDLHSELNLSSLELGDSALYFCASSAGLRQPQHFGDGTRLSIL.

This clonotype was counted at least ten times. The rearrangement joins TRBV5-1 to TRBJ2-3, with 9 bases matching TRBD2. Per germline, CDR1 SGHRS and CDR2 YFSETQ. V shed 4 bases, J shed 0 bases, and the junction held 3 bases outside the gene matches. The CDR3 sequence is 15 residues long. The CDR3 region is CASSRLAGSTDTQYF. CDR3 bases: TGCGCCAGCAGCAGGCTAGCGGGGAGCACAGATACGCAGTATTTT.